This T cell receptor (beta chain) was captured in a study of cytomegalovirus exposure and HLA in healthy donors. Both 60 Vbeta primers and 13 Jbeta primers went into the PCR. Data came from immunoSEQ multiplex PCR; TCRdb stores just in-frame clones and leaves some out. The repertoire table contains 75,000 to 95,000 clones. Study-wide results and limits: Most TCR beta V segments were productive about 87% or about 30% of the time in an earlier analysis. Later, TCR association rates were found to vary by HLA locus, highest for DRB1 and lowest for HLA-C. Specificity of a few CMV-associated chains for CMV antigens was verified in vitro.

The germline gives CDR1 MGHRA, CDR2 YSYEKL. This CDR3 is 18 amino acids long. V trimming: 4 bases; J trimming: 1 base; junction bases outside the gene matches: 15. All donors participated as healthy donors of bone marrow. Of note for this clone: Its target is not known.

V gene TRBV4-1 combines with J gene TRBJ2-7; 8 positions agree with TRBD2. Input material: PBMCs. This TCR was sampled from a woman in her fifties or sixties in good health and CMV-seronegative. CDR3 in amino acids: CASSPLPVGAGGSYEQYF. Here the CDR3 DNA reads TGCGCCAGCAGCCCCCTCCCGGTGGGGGCGGGAGGTTCCTACGAGCAGTACTTC.